These T cell receptor beta chains were read from a single sample in a study of response to subunit inactivated influenza vaccine. TCRdb re-derived calls from the RT-PCR reads in MiXCR, one entry per CDR3 protein. The sample lists about 520,000 distinct CDR3 sequences, roughly 27% occurring once. Sequenced here: CD4+ T cells sorted from PBMCs, sampled around 5 days after vaccination. The receptors shown here come from a man aged 50 to 59 who received an inactivated influenza vaccine. Each CDR3 is given with its conserved first and last residue. The order of the fields is clone size, J gene, D gene, V gene, CDR3 protein, CDR3 DNA. D genes are given only for firm matches. Size values are once, few and many counts, or a class for expanded clones, and some rows have none.

clone size: few
J gene: TRBJ1-5
D gene: .
V gene: TRBV7-2
CDR3 protein: CASSFRGQPQHF
CDR3 DNA: TGTGCCAGCAGCTTCAGGGGCCAGCCCCAGCATTTT

clone size: .
J gene: TRBJ1-3
D gene: .
V gene: TRBV20-1
CDR3 protein: CSARWGGGNTIYF
CDR3 DNA: TGCAGTGCTAGGTGGGGTGGTGGAAACACCATATATTTT

clone size: .
J gene: TRBJ1-1
D gene: .
V gene: TRBV29-1
CDR3 protein: CSVYRDPNTEAFF
CDR3 DNA: TGCAGCGTTTACCGGGATCCGAACACTGAAGCTTTCTTT

clone size: .
J gene: TRBJ2-1
D gene: .
V gene: TRBV29-1
CDR3 protein: CSVEMFNEQFF
CDR3 DNA: TGCAGCGTTGAGATGTTCAATGAGCAGTTCTTC

clone size: many
J gene: TRBJ2-7
D gene: TRBD2
V gene: TRBV2
CDR3 protein: CASRGTSGSYEQYF
CDR3 DNA: TGTGCCAGCAGGGGGACTAGCGGGAGTTACGAGCAGTACTTC

clone size: few
J gene: TRBJ1-2
D gene: .
V gene: TRBV20-1
CDR3 protein: CSASFGRGQDYGYTF
CDR3 DNA: TGCAGTGCTTCTTTCGGCCGGGGGCAGGACTATGGCTACACCTTC

clone size: .
J gene: TRBJ2-5
D gene: TRBD2
V gene: TRBV7-9
CDR3 protein: CASSKAGIETQYF
CDR3 DNA: TGTGCCAGCAGCAAAGCGGGGATAGAGACCCAGTACTTC

clone size: .
J gene: TRBJ1-1
D gene: TRBD1
V gene: TRBV7-9
CDR3 protein: CASSLYQGAGTEAFF
CDR3 DNA: TGTGCCAGCAGCTTATATCAGGGGGCAGGCACTGAAGCTTTCTTT

clone size: few
J gene: TRBJ2-7
D gene: .
V gene: TRBV5-1
CDR3 protein: CASSLAVPLEQYF
CDR3 DNA: TGCGCCAGCAGCTTGGCGGTCCCTCTCGAGCAGTACTTC

clone size: .
J gene: TRBJ2-1
D gene: TRBD2
V gene: TRBV5-1
CDR3 protein: CASSLGVSRREGYNEQFF
CDR3 DNA: TGCGCCAGCAGCTTGGGAGTGTCGAGGCGGGAGGGTTACAATGAGCAGTTCTTC

clone size: few
J gene: TRBJ2-7
D gene: .
V gene: TRBV12-3/TRBV12-4
CDR3 protein: CASSATGSSTAEQYF
CDR3 DNA: TGTGCCAGCAGTGCAACCGGGAGCTCCACCGCCGAGCAGTACTTC

clone size: .
J gene: TRBJ2-2
D gene: .
V gene: TRBV12-3/TRBV12-4
CDR3 protein: CASSSRSQNTGELFF
CDR3 DNA: TGTGCCAGCAGTTCCCGATCCCAGAACACCGGGGAGCTGTTTTTT

clone size: .
J gene: TRBJ2-7
D gene: .
V gene: TRBV18
CDR3 protein: CASSPSQGLYEQYF
CDR3 DNA: TGTGCCAGCTCACCAAGTCAGGGCCTCTACGAGCAGTACTTC